This TCR beta chain emerged from a study of cytomegalovirus exposure and HLA in healthy donors. Overall study: There were 90 million to 130 million unique TCR beta sequences, drawn from roughly 200 million T cells, in an earlier analysis.

The primer mix had 60 Vbeta and 13 Jbeta primers. Sequenced by immunoSEQ multiplex PCR; TCRdb stores in-frame clones only, minus some. This repertoire shows about 150,000 clones, roughly 70% found once; its top ten account for about 2.1%. About this clone: The antigen remains undetermined.

CDR1 is MNHNS and CDR2 is SASEGT in the germline V gene. The CDR3 is 15 residues long. The V segment lost 0 bases and the J segment 7 bases; nucleotides outside the gene matches: 7. Study observations and caveats: The likely explanation for a cluster of highly shared sequence variants was sequencing artifact.

Material for sequencing was PBMCs. This clonotype was sampled from a man aged 30-40 years in good health and CMV-seronegative. The chain carries TRBV6-1 and TRBJ1-2, with 8 bases aligning to TRBD1. CDR3 DNA: TGTGCCAGCAGTGAAGCGGAGGACAGGGTCGCTGGCTACACCTTC. It is translated as CASSEAEDRVAGYTF.